This T cell receptor beta chain was captured by sequencing in a study of T cell responses to AZD1222 COVID-19 vaccine. Recipients boosted at about 4 weeks or about 12 weeks are pooled. In the case of this clone: Its specificity is not known.

V shed 3 bases and J shed 7 bases, with 21 bases lying between them. This CDR3 has 16 residues. Germline V CDR1 and CDR2: MNHNS, SASEGT. Sequencing was performed with immunoSEQ multiplex PCR; in TCRdb, only in-frame clones are kept and a portion is missing. The sample carries about 88,000 clones, 90% recorded once. Study outcomes and limitations: Spike-wide vaccine-associated CD4 TCRs dominated at 160-218 and 743-854. Repertoire sampling occurred only after the peak T cell response.

This receptor was taken from an adult who received the AZD1222 COVID-19 vaccine. J is TRBJ1-2 and V is TRBV6-1; tentative D call: TRBD1 (6 bases). This specimen consisted of peripheral blood, obtained 28 days after the second AZD1222 dose. CDR3 DNA: TGTGCCAGCAGTGAGAGACAGGCTGGTTTAGCGGTTGGCTACACCTTC. It yields the protein CASSERQAGLAVGYTF.